This T cell receptor beta chain was found in a study of blood T cell repertoires in COVID-19. Study background: PBMCs, B-cell-depleted T cells, or T cells were the source of the cDNA or gDNA that made up the material.

Trimming took 0 bases from V and 12 from J; bases not matched to a gene: 17. In germline, CDR1 is LGHDT, CDR2 YNNKEL (reference sequence). The CDR3 is 17 amino acids. Authors' processing steps: Reference gene primer amplification in the assay estimated nucleated cell counts. The table came from immunoSEQ multiplex PCR; TCRdb's copy has only in-frame clones and leaves some out. V and J calls and clone size follow that table, whereas D and trimming were derived from the DNA. The sample includes some 130,000 clones, around 80% of them seen just once. This clonotype was obtained from a man between 60 and 75 years old with acute or convalescent COVID-19. The chain carries TRBV3-1 (or the pseudogene TRBV3-2) and TRBJ2-7, with TRBD2 identical over 10 bases. Material: peripheral blood. Here the CDR3 DNA reads TGTGCCAGCAGCCAAGATGATAGAGCGGGAGGGAGAGGCTTGCGGTACTTC. Translation: CASSQDDRAGGRGLRYF.